The 19 T cell receptor beta chains below were found in one sample sequenced in a study of response to subunit inactivated influenza vaccine. MiXCR, applied by TCRdb to the RT-PCR reads, yields one record per CDR3 protein. The top ten hold about a tenth of the sample, which has 860,000 or so distinct CDR3 sequences, 21% seen once. Sequencing used PBMCs from blood, obtained more than 4 days after vaccination. The receptors come from a man aged 45-65 years who received an inactivated influenza vaccine.

This rearrangement joins TRBV2 to TRBJ2-5; 8 bases agree with TRBD1. The CDR3 extends over 13 amino acids. Germline CDR1 is SNHLY and CDR2 is FYNNEI. After removal of 8 bases from V and 7 bases from J, the junction contained 9 bases not matched to a gene. This chain's CDR3 is CASGWTGIGTQYF. Here the CDR3 DNA reads TGTGCCAGCGGCTGGACAGGGATAGGGACCCAGTACTTC. Full variable domain (rest looked up from reference TRBV2 and TRBJ2-5): EPEVTQTPSHQVTQMGQEVILRCVPISNHLYFYWYRQILGQKVEFLVSFYNNEISEKSEIFDDQFSVERPDGSNFTLKIRSTKLEDSAMYFCASGWTGIGTQYFGPGTRLLVL.

This clonotype was counted between two and nine times. CDR3 DNA sequence: TGCAGTGCTAGAGATGGCTGGGGGTCTAGCGGGGAAAACCAAGAGACCCAGTACTTC. Its translation is CSARDGWGSSGENQETQYF. The V call is TRBV20-1, the J call TRBJ2-5, with 9 bases fitting TRBD2. V was pared by 0 bases and J by 0 bases, with 14 bases of the junction left unmatched. The CDR3 loop spans 19 amino acids. Germline assignment: CDR1 DFQATT and CDR2 SNEGSKA (reference sequence).

V usage is TRBV6-5 and J usage is TRBJ2-3; 7 nucleotides match TRBD2. The ends lost 2 bases at V and 0 bases at J; junction bases unmatched: 5. Germline values: CDR1 MNHEY, CDR2 SVGAGI. The CDR3 runs to 16 residues. The CDR3 DNA sequence: TGTGCCAGCAGTTACGGACTAGAGGCTAGCACAGATACGCAGTATTTT. Its translation is CASSYGLEASTDTQYF.

There are a few counts of this clonotype. V and J are TRBV5-5 and TRBJ2-7; perhaps TRBD1 as D (6 bases). The CDR3 runs 14 residues. CDR1 is SGHKS and CDR2 is YYEKEE in the germline V gene (reference sequence). V was pared by 6 bases and J by 2 bases, with 15 bases between. Written as DNA, the CDR3 is TGTGCCAGCACCCAAGTCGGGACACCCTACGAGCAGTACTTC. Translating it yields CASTQVGTPYEQYF.

The CDR3 DNA is TGTGCCAGCAGCATGAGCGGCTCCTACAATGAGCAGTTCTTC. It specifies CASSMSGSYNEQFF. The V call is TRBV7-3, the J call TRBJ2-1, with TRBD2 as a possible D gene (5 bases). The CDR3 sequence is 14 residues long. The germline V and J ends were trimmed by 5 bases and 0 bases, with 8 bases remaining between them. Germline V lookup: CDR1 SGHTA, CDR2 FQGTGA.

The chain employs TRBV12-3 or TRBV12-4 and TRBJ1-3; TRBD1 is a possible D gene (5 bases). The CDR3 sequence is 16 residues long. Trimming took 2 bases from V and 1 from J, leaving 12 bases between them. The CDR3 here is CASSLMQGFSGNTIYF. DNA for the CDR3: TGTGCCAGCAGTTTAATGCAGGGCTTTTCTGGAAACACCATATATTTT.

The table lists this clonotype with a few counts. This chain joins TRBV5-6 and TRBJ2-1, with 7 bases fitting TRBD1. Germline-derived CDR1 and CDR2 are SGHDT and YYEEEE. J lost 0 bases, V lost 3 bases, and 9 bases had no gene match. The length of the CDR3 is 17 residues. CDR3 sequence: CASSSITGTASYNEQFF. Written as DNA, the CDR3 is TGTGCCAGCAGCTCAATAACCGGGACAGCCTCCTACAATGAGCAGTTCTTC. The full variable domain, completed using reference TRBV5-6 and TRBJ2-1, is DAGVTQSPTHLIKTRGQQVTLRCSPKSGHDTVSWYQQALGQGPQFIFQYYEEEERQRGNFPDRFSGHQFPNYSSELNVNALLLGDSALYLCASSSITGTASYNEQFFGPGTRLTVL.

This clonotype occurred a few times. The gene calls are TRBV20-1 and TRBJ2-2, with a possible D match to TRBD1 (5 bases). The CDR3 has 16 residues. The V end was cut by 0 bases, the J end by 1 base, with 12 bases between. The germline gives CDR1 DFQATT, CDR2 SNEGSKA (reference sequence). The CDR3 sequence: CSARDPKDRNTGELFF. As DNA, the CDR3 is TGCAGTGCTAGAGATCCTAAAGACAGGAACACCGGGGAGCTGTTTTTT.

This clonotype turned up a few times. The rearrangement links TRBV4-2 to TRBJ2-3; possible D gene TRBD2, 6 bases. Germline V gene data show CDR1 as LGHNA and CDR2 as YNFKEQ. The CDR3 is 15 amino acids. V lost 4 bases and J lost 5, with 16 bases in between. DNA for the CDR3: TGTGCCAGCAGCCCTGTCGGAGGGCGAGTAGATACGCAGTATTTT. It yields the protein CASSPVGGRVDTQYF.

This clonotype has just a few counts. The V gene is TRBV11-3, the J gene TRBJ2-5, with D tentatively TRBD1 (5 bases). CDR3 length: 15 amino acids. Trimming cost V 5 bases and J 2 bases, with 15 bases left between them. In germline, CDR1 is SGHNT, CDR2 YENEEA. CDR3 sequence (DNA): TGTGCCAGCAGCGCCGGCTGGGGCCCACAAGAGACCCAGTACTTC. It specifies CASSAGWGPQETQYF. The entire variable domain, with the rest obtained from reference TRBV11-3 and TRBJ2-5, is as follows: EAGVVQSPRYKIIEKKQPVAFWCNPISGHNTLYWYLQNLGQGPELLIRYENEEAVDDSQLPKDRFSAERLKGVDSTLKIQPAELGDSAVYLCASSAGWGPQETQYFGPGTRLLVL.

Only a few counts were recorded for this clonotype. This rearrangement joins TRBV7-9 to TRBJ1-2; TRBD1 matches at 7 bases. Germline V gene data show CDR1 as SEHNR and CDR2 as FQNEAQ (reference sequence). The CDR3 covers 15 residues. V lost 1 base, J lost 7 bases, and 9 bases stayed unmatched. The CDR3 is CASSLDRGSGGGYTF. DNA for the CDR3: TGTGCCAGCAGCTTAGACAGGGGAAGCGGTGGTGGCTACACCTTC. The entire variable domain, with the rest obtained from reference TRBV7-9 and TRBJ1-2, is as follows: DTGVSQNPRHKITKRGQNVTFRCDPISEHNRLYWYRQTLGQGPEFLTYFQNEAQLEKSRLLSDRFSAERPKGSFSTLEIQRTEQGDSAMYLCASSLDRGSGGGYTFGSGTRLTVV.

This chain connects TRBV30 to TRBJ1-4; 7 nucleotides match TRBD1. CDR1 and CDR2 from the germline V gene are GTSNPN and SVGIG (reference sequence). Germline trimming cut 6 bases from V and 10 bases from J; bases unmatched to any gene: 8. CDR3 length equals 12 residues. CDR3 in amino acids: CACAQGYGKLFF. The CDR3 DNA is TGTGCCTGTGCACAGGGGTATGGAAAACTGTTTTTT.

This chain links TRBV30 with TRBJ2-1; 12 bases align to TRBD2. Trimming removed 5 bases from V and 7 bases from J; junction bases left unmatched: 6. This CDR3 contains 14 residues. Germline CDR1 and CDR2: GTSNPN and SVGIG (reference sequence). CDR3 loop: CAWGTSGRTNEQFF. For the CDR3, the DNA is TGTGCCTGGGGCACTAGCGGGAGGACGAATGAGCAGTTCTTC.

This rearrangement joins TRBV7-6 to TRBJ1-2, with 8 bases aligning to TRBD1. The germline gives CDR1 SGHVS, CDR2 FNYEAQ. The length of the CDR3 is 18 residues. J gave up 0 bases and V 4 bases, and 13 bases lay outside the gene matches. CDR3: CASSSGSRQGKTNYGYTF. Here the CDR3 DNA reads TGTGCCAGCAGCTCCGGCTCCAGACAGGGGAAAACTAACTATGGCTACACCTTC. Supplemented by reference TRBV7-6 and TRBJ1-2, the full variable domain reads GAGVSQSPRYKVTKRGQDVALRCDPISGHVSLYWYRQALGQGPEFLTYFNYEAQQDKSGLPNDRFSAERPEGSISTLTIQRTEQRDSAMYRCASSSGSRQGKTNYGYTFGSGTRLTVV.

The V call is TRBV29-1, the J call TRBJ2-3, with a tentative D call TRBD2 (5 bases). This CDR3 contains 14 residues. Germline values: CDR1 SQVTM, CDR2 ANQGSEA. V was trimmed by 0 bases and J by 0 bases, leaving 7 bases between them. CDR3 sequence (DNA): TGCAGCGTTGAAGACGGCGGGAGCACAGATACGCAGTATTTT. This codes for CSVEDGGSTDTQYF.

In this sample, this clonotype turned up a few times. V gene TRBV21-1 combines with J gene TRBJ2-1; the D call TRBD1 from the table was never checked on the DNA. TRBV21-1 is deemed a pseudogene. The CDR3 loop spans 17 amino acids. Written as DNA, the CDR3 is TGTGCCAGCAGCAAAGGGTCCAACAGCGCCCGGGACAATGAGCAGTTCTTC. Translating gives CASSKGSNSARDNEQFF.

Only a few counts were recorded for this clonotype. The gene calls are TRBV4-1 and TRBJ2-3, with a tentative D call TRBD2 (6 bases). V was clipped by 4 bases and J by 2 bases, with 13 bases between them. Germline V lookup: CDR1 MGHRA, CDR2 YSYEKL. The length of the CDR3 is 15 residues. CDR3 region: CASSPEERATDTQYF. The CDR3 region has the DNA TGCGCCAGCAGCCCCGAGGAGCGGGCCACAGATACGCAGTATTTT.

Here the CDR3 reads CASTIRLDTEAFF. Written as DNA, the CDR3 is TGTGCCAGCACCATCCGACTTGACACTGAAGCTTTCTTT. The gene calls are TRBV6-2 or TRBV6-3 and TRBJ1-1; D uncertain. Per germline, CDR1 MNHEY and CDR2 SVGEGT. The CDR3 runs to 13 residues. Trimming removed 7 bases from V and 3 bases from J, with 12 bases in between.

V and J are TRBV25-1 and TRBJ1-3; no firm D call. Trimming cost V 3 bases and J 0 bases, with 6 bases left between them. From germline, CDR1 is MGHDK and CDR2 SYGVNS. The CDR3 loop spans 14 amino acids. The CDR3 loop is CASSDPPSGNTIYF. CDR3 coding DNA: TGTGCCAGCAGTGATCCGCCCTCTGGAAACACCATATATTTT.